What follows are 6 T cell receptor beta chains derived from one specimen sequenced in a study of T cell responses to AZD1222 COVID-19 vaccine. The protocol was immunoSEQ multiplex PCR, while the TCRdb copy is restricted to in-frame clones and leaves out a portion. Of about 120,000 clones detected, approximately 94% appear once; the ten largest clones hold 5%. This specimen was peripheral blood, taken 28 days after the second AZD1222 dose. These receptor sequences come from an adult who received the AZD1222 COVID-19 vaccine.

This chain joins TRBV3-1 (or the pseudogene TRBV3-2) and TRBJ1-1, with a tentative D call TRBD1 (5 bases). Germline V lookup: CDR1 LGHDT, CDR2 YNNKEL (reference sequence). This CDR3 comprises 15 residues. V was cut by 1 base and J by 3 bases, with 12 bases left in between. The CDR3 spells CASSQATGPYTEAFF. CDR3 nucleotide sequence: TGTGCCAGCAGCCAAGCTACAGGACCCTACACTGAAGCTTTCTTT.

The chain links TRBV13 to TRBJ2-6; D unclear. CDR3 length: 19 residues. CDR1 is PRHDT and CDR2 is FYEKMQ in the germline V gene (reference sequence). Trimming stripped 5 bases from V and 0 bases from J, with 20 bases between. CDR3 in DNA: TGTGCCAGCAGCCCCATACGACCCCGGGTGGCCTCTGGGGCCAACGTCCTGACTTTC. Its translation is CASSPIRPRVASGANVLTF. Full variable domain (outside the CDR3, taken from reference TRBV13 and TRBJ2-6): AAGVIQSPRHLIKEKRETATLKCYPIPRHDTVYWYQQGPGQDPQFLISFYEKMQSDKGSIPDRFSAQQFSDYHSELNMSSLELGDSALYFCASSPIRPRVASGANVLTFGAGSRLTVL.

The chain uses TRBV6-5 and TRBJ2-7, with D unclear. From germline, CDR1 is MNHEY and CDR2 SVGAGI. The CDR3 is 13 residues long. The ends were cut back, 6 bases at V and 0 bases at J, with 9 bases in the middle. CDR3 sequence: CASRDHSSYEQYF. CDR3 nucleotides: TGTGCCAGCAGGGACCATAGCTCCTACGAGCAGTACTTC.

The DNA for the CDR3 is TGTGCCAGCAGGAACACCGACCGAAACTATGGCTACACCTTC. Translation: CASRNTDRNYGYTF. J is TRBJ1-2 and V is TRBV6-5; no reliable D call. Germline V gives CDR1 MNHEY, CDR2 SVGAGI. The germline V and J ends were trimmed by 6 bases and 2 bases, with 13 bases remaining between them. This CDR3 has 14 amino acids.

The J gene is TRBJ2-7, the V gene TRBV29-1, with 11 nucleotides matching TRBD1. V was clipped by 6 bases and J by 5 bases; unmatched bases: 6. The CDR3 runs 13 residues. Germline lookup yields CDR1 SQVTM and CDR2 ANQGSEA. Written as DNA, the CDR3 is TGCAGCGTCGGGGACAGGGGGGACGACGAGCAGTACTTC. This codes for CSVGDRGDDEQYF.

This sequence joins TRBV11-2 and TRBJ2-7; 8 bases agree with TRBD2. This CDR3 is 15 amino acids long. Germline V gives CDR1 SGHAT, CDR2 FQNNGV. With V trimmed by 3 bases and J by 4 bases, 8 bases remained unmatched. CDR3 nucleotides: TGTGCCAGCAGCTTCCAGCGGGGGAAATGGTACGAGCAGTACTTC. The encoded protein is CASSFQRGKWYEQYF.